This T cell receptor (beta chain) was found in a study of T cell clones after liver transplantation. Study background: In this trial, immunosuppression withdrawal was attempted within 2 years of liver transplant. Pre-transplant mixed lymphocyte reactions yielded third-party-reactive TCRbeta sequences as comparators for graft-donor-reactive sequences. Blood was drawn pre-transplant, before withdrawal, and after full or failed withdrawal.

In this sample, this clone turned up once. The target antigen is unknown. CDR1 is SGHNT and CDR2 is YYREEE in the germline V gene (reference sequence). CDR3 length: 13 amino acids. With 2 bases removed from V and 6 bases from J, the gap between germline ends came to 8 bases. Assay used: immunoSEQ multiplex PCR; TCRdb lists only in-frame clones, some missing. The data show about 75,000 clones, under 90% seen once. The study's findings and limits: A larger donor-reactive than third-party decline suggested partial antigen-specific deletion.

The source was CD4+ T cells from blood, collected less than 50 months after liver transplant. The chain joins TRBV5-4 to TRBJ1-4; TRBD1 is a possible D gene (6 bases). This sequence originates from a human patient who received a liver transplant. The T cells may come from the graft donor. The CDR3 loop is CASSLQGDEKLFF. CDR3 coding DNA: TGTGCCAGCAGCTTACAGGGCGATGAAAAACTGTTTTTT. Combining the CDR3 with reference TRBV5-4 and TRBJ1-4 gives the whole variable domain ETGVTQSPTHLIKTRGQQVTLRCSSQSGHNTVSWYQQALGQGPQFIFQYYREEENGRGNFPPRFSGLQFPNYSSELNVNALELDDSALYLCASSLQGDEKLFFGSGTQLSVL.